This TCR beta chain appears in the sequencing data of a study of early T cells in non-severe SARS-CoV-2 infection. This clonotype was seen a few times. The protocol attached unique molecular identifiers to individual cDNA molecules. TCRdb analysed the 5' RACE reads with MiXCR anew, one entry per CDR3 protein. This table holds roughly 93,000 distinct CDR3 sequences, 11% found once. V gave up 5 bases and J gave up 0 bases, with 13 bases separating them. The V gene's germline CDR1 is SEHNR and CDR2 FQNEAQ (reference sequence). The CDR3 is made up of 15 amino acids. Sequences were obtained from whole blood. The receptor's source is an adult who was a healthcare worker with PCR-confirmed SARS-CoV-2 infection or an uninfected control (not recorded which). The J gene is TRBJ1-1, the V gene TRBV7-9; D call uncertain. CDR3 sequence reads: CASSPWEGMNTEAFF. The CDR3 bases are TGTGCCAGCAGCCCATGGGAGGGAATGAACACTGAAGCTTTCTTT.